This T cell receptor beta chain stems from a study of T cell responses to AZD1222 COVID-19 vaccine. General study findings and limits: It was only after the peak T cell response that any repertoires were sampled. After two AZD1222 doses, spike-specific TCR breadth and depth rose versus day 0. At baseline, seropositivity was found in only a handful of AZD1222 recipients. Vaccine-related CD4 TCRs covered spike, predominating at 160-218 and 743-854.

Germline V gene lookup returns CDR1 SGHRS and CDR2 YFSETQ. The CDR3 runs 15 residues. V was trimmed by 3 bases and J by 2 bases, leaving 15 bases between them. Only in-frame clones appear in the TCRdb table, and some are missing; sequencing was by immunoSEQ multiplex PCR. In the table there are around 150,000 clones, about 91% of which are singletons. Concerning this clone itself: What it recognizes is unknown.

V gene TRBV5-1 combines with J gene TRBJ2-7; possibly TRBD1 for D (6 bases). The sequenced sample was peripheral blood, obtained 28 days after the second AZD1222 dose. The TCR comes from an adult who received the AZD1222 COVID-19 vaccine. This CDR3 reads CASSSTGTSPYEQYF. The CDR3 DNA sequence: TGCGCCAGCAGCTCGACCGGGACATCACCCTACGAGCAGTACTTC.